The 31 T cell receptor beta chains in this list originate from one sample, sequenced in a study of tumor-infiltrating lymphocytes in primary liver carcinoma. Starting material of about 450 ng total RNA yielded TCR beta cDNA via a constant-region primer. Sequencing libraries for TCR beta derived from three nested multiplex PCR rounds that used slightly modified ARM-PCR. Primers for the first two PCR rounds were TRBV1-TRBV30 forward primers and a C-beta reverse primer (approximately 9 cycles per round). TCRdb itself ran the multiplex PCR reads through MiXCR, one entry per CDR3 protein. This table holds about 330,000 distinct CDR3 sequences, roughly two thirds found once. Unsorted whole blood supplied the blood RNA, and germline DNA was isolated too. Sequenced sample: peripheral blood. These receptors all come from a man in his forties with primary liver carcinoma and hepatitis B virus infection.

The V and J genes are TRBV5-6 and TRBJ2-1, with 8 bases matching TRBD2. The CDR3 sequence is 16 residues long. Per the germline V gene, CDR1 is SGHDT and CDR2 is YYEEEE. J was trimmed by 4 bases and V by 4 bases; bases with no gene match: 10. In nucleotides, the CDR3 is TGTGCCAGCAGCCCCACTAGCGGTAGGAGTTACAATGAGCAGTTCTTC. Translating gives CASSPTSGRSYNEQFF.

With respect to this clonotype: A much larger clone differs by one base, so this may be a read error. V and J are TRBV4-1 and TRBJ2-1; D possibly corresponds to TRBD1 (7 bases). The CDR3 spans 17 residues. CDR1 and CDR2 (germline): MGHRA, YSYEKL. The ends were cut back, 1 base at V and 1 base at J, with 14 bases in the middle. Here the CDR3 DNA reads TGCGCCAGCAGCCAAGCTGGCAGGGGGACTTCCTACAATGAGCAGTTCTTC. Translated, it gives CASSQAGRGTSYNEQFF.

As regards this clonotype: A read error is likely, as this CDR3 ends without the conserved phenylalanine or tryptophan. The CDR3 DNA is TGTGCCAGCAGCCCCCCGAAGGTGGTAGCAGGGGGTCATCAGCCCCAGCATCTT. Its translation is CASSPPKVVAGGHQPQHL. V and J are TRBV11-3 and TRBJ1-5; 7 nucleotides align to TRBD1. With V trimmed by 5 bases and J by 5 bases, 18 bases remained unmatched. Germline CDR1 and CDR2: SGHNT and YENEEA. The CDR3 has 18 residues.

A remark on this clonotype: One junction end does not reproduce the germline sequence, and a read error may be involved. The chain links TRBV12-3 or TRBV12-4 to TRBJ1-5; D remains ambiguous. This CDR3 region has 13 residues. The CDR3 is CASSLQRNQPQRF. The CDR3 nucleotides read TGTGCCAGCAGTCTTCAGAGAAATCAGCCACAGCGTTTT.

The V gene is TRBV7-6, the J gene TRBJ2-1; either TRBD1 or TRBD2 may fit D (5 bases each). The V gene lost 5 bases and the J gene lost 6 bases, with 17 bases spanning the gap. The CDR3 contains 15 residues. Germline V CDR1 and CDR2: SGHVS, FNYEAQ. The CDR3 protein is CASSLTSGASNEQFF. The CDR3 nucleotides read TGTGCCAGCAGCCTAACTAGTGGGGCTTCCAATGAGCAGTTCTTC.

As regards this clonotype: Sequence at one end of the junction differs from germline and may be a read error. V and J are TRBV11-2 and TRBJ2-1; D ambiguous. This CDR3 is 11 amino acids long. The germline V gene has CDR1 SGHAT and CDR2 FQNNGV. DNA of the CDR3: TGTGCCAGCACCACCGGCTACGAGCTGTTCTTC. Amino acids: CASTTGYELFF.

This sequence joins TRBV11-1 and TRBJ2-5; no clear D. Germline V gene sequence: CDR1 SGHAT, CDR2 FQDESV (reference sequence). There are 13 residues in the CDR3. Between the trimmed V and J ends, which lost 8 bases and 4 bases, there was a span of 14 bases. The CDR3 loop reads CASGSLPGETQYF. The DNA for the CDR3 is TGTGCCAGCGGCTCCCTGCCGGGAGAGACCCAGTACTTC.

Remarks on this clonotype: Relative to the germline gene, one junction end is altered; a read error may explain this. CDR3 in DNA: TGTGCAAGCGCCGTTGGGGGGGGGATGGATGAGCAGCTCTTC. Its protein product is CASAVGGGMDEQLF. The rearrangement links TRBV11-3 to TRBJ2-1; 7 positions match TRBD2. CDR1 and CDR2 (germline): SGHNT, YENEEA. This CDR3 has 14 amino acids. The full variable domain, in which reference TRBV11-3 and TRBJ2-1 provide the parts outside the CDR3, is EAGVVQSPRYKIIEKKQPVAFWCNPISGHNTLYWYLQNLGQGPELLIRYENEEAVDDSQLPKDRFSAERLKGVDSTLKIQPAELGDSAVYLCASAVGGGMDEQLFGPGTRLTVL.

In regard to this clonotype: A much larger clone lies a single base off, so this may be a read error. The chain is built from TRBV5-6 and TRBJ1-6; possibly TRBD1 for D (6 bases). The germline gives CDR1 SGHDT, CDR2 YYEEEE. The CDR3 extends over 15 amino acids. The V gene lost 4 bases and the J gene lost 7 bases, with 15 bases spanning the gap. CDR3 protein: CASSPRSGGNSPLHF. The CDR3 coding sequence is TGTGCCAGCAGCCCTAGGAGCGGGGGCAATTCACCCCTCCACTTT.

This clonotype was found many times. V usage is TRBV11-3 and J usage is TRBJ2-1, with TRBD2 matching over 9 bases. The germline gives CDR1 SGHNT, CDR2 YENEEA. V was pared by 0 bases and J by 4 bases, with 7 bases of the junction left unmatched. The CDR3 is 17 residues long. CDR3 sequence: CASSLDVSGSGYNEQFF. The CDR3 DNA reads TGTGCCAGCAGCTTAGATGTTAGCGGGAGCGGTTACAATGAGCAGTTCTTC. Drawing the rest from reference TRBV11-3 and TRBJ2-1, the complete variable domain is EAGVVQSPRYKIIEKKQPVAFWCNPISGHNTLYWYLQNLGQGPELLIRYENEEAVDDSQLPKDRFSAERLKGVDSTLKIQPAELGDSAVYLCASSLDVSGSGYNEQFFGPGTRLTVL.

Concerning this clonotype itself: The junction does not match germline at one end; this may be a read error. The rearrangement uses TRBV16 and TRBJ1-6; D not resolved. The germline CDR1 and CDR2 sequences are KGHSY and FQNENV. This CDR3 is 15 amino acids long. The CDR3 coding sequence is TGTGCCAGCAGCCAGGCAAGCTCCAATAATTCACCCCTCCACTTT. It codes for CASSQASSNNSPLHF.

This rearrangement joins TRBV11-3 to TRBJ2-1; 7 bases fit TRBD1. CDR1 and CDR2 (germline): SGHNT, YENEEA. V gave up 5 bases and J gave up 5 bases; unmatched junction bases: 9. The CDR3 is 15 amino acids. The CDR3 spells CASSQVQGKNNEQFF. Written as DNA, the CDR3 is TGTGCCAGCAGCCAAGTACAGGGGAAGAACAATGAGCAGTTCTTC.

A remark on this clonotype: With a much larger clone just one base away, this may be a read error. The chain recombines TRBV7-9 with TRBJ2-7; D is undetermined. Germline CDR1 and CDR2: SEHNR and FQNEAQ (reference sequence). The V and J ends lost 5 bases and 6 bases respectively, with 11 bases between them. The CDR3 consists of 12 residues. The CDR3 nucleotides read TGTGCCAGCAGCCCGACATGGACCGAGCAGTACTTC. It codes for CASSPTWTEQYF.

In regard to this clonotype: A clone one base away is much larger, so this may be a read error. The chain uses TRBV14 and TRBJ2-3, with a tentative D call TRBD1 (5 bases). The CDR3 has 14 residues. V was clipped by 0 bases and J by 4 bases, with 8 bases between them. Looked up from germline, CDR1 is SGHDN and CDR2 is FVKESK. CDR3 residues: CASSQDLGADTQYF. CDR3 nucleotide sequence: TGTGCCAGCAGCCAAGATCTAGGGGCAGATACGCAGTATTTT.

V gene TRBV6-1 combines with J gene TRBJ2-5, with D possibly being TRBD1 (5 bases). The CDR3 runs 16 residues. Germline loops: CDR1 MNHNS, CDR2 SASEGT. Trimming removed 4 bases from V and 1 base from J, with 16 bases in between. The CDR3 spells CASSVSTVGLQETQYF. The CDR3 bases are TGTGCCAGCAGTGTATCGACAGTGGGGCTCCAAGAGACCCAGTACTTC.

The chain is built from TRBV11-2 and TRBJ2-7; possibly TRBD2 for D (5 bases). Deletions cut 5 bases from V and 8 bases from J, with 13 bases between. CDR3 length: 12 residues. Germline CDR1 SGHAT, CDR2 FQNNGV. As DNA, the CDR3 is TGTGCCAGCAGCGGGAGTGGATACAAGCAGTACTTC. Translation gives CASSGSGYKQYF.

This clonotype was observed many times. This sequence joins TRBV4-3 and TRBJ2-3; perhaps TRBD2 as D (5 bases). The germline gives CDR1 LGHNA, CDR2 YSLEER. Trimming stripped 0 bases from V and 4 bases from J, with 8 bases between. The CDR3 runs 14 residues. The CDR3 loop reads CASSQEEGPDTQYF. CDR3 DNA: TGCGCCAGCAGCCAAGAAGAGGGCCCAGATACGCAGTATTTT.

This clonotype has a handful of counts. The gene calls are TRBV10-2 and TRBJ1-1; no clear D. CDR1 is WSHSY and CDR2 is SAAADI in the germline V gene. The CDR3 covers 13 residues. Trimming pared 0 bases from V and 4 bases from J, leaving 6 bases between. The CDR3 DNA is TGCGCCAGCAGTGAGTCGGAGGGCACTGAAGCTTTCTTT. Translation gives CASSESEGTEAFF.

J is TRBJ2-1 and V is TRBV6-2 or TRBV6-3; 7 nucleotides line up with TRBD2. V dropped 8 bases and J dropped 6; count of bases not matched to a gene: 10. The CDR3 runs 14 residues. CDR1 and CDR2 (germline): MNHEY, SVGEGT. CDR3 nucleotides: TGTGCCAGCTCGGAGGGAGGGCCATTCAATGAGCAGTTCTTC. Translation gives CASSEGGPFNEQFF.

This clonotype was seen many times. The DNA of the CDR3 is TGTGCCAGCAGCAAAGACAGGGTAGGCGAGCAGTTCTTC. Amino acid sequence: CASSKDRVGEQFF. V is TRBV5-5 and J is TRBJ2-1, with TRBD1 matching over 7 bases. J gave up 10 bases and V 4 bases, and 8 bases lay outside the gene matches. Germline V CDR1 and CDR2: SGHKS, YYEKEE (reference sequence). The CDR3 has 13 amino acids.

This clonotype was recorded once. Being one base from a much bigger clone, this may be a read error. The chain recombines TRBV12-3 or TRBV12-4 with TRBJ1-6, with a tentative D call TRBD1 (5 bases). The CDR3 is made up of 14 amino acids. DNA for the CDR3: TGTGCCAGCAGTTCCGGGACTTATAATCCACCCCTCCACTTT. As protein: CASSSGTYNPPLHF.

The gene calls are TRBV6-2 or TRBV6-3 and TRBJ1-4; D is possibly TRBD1 (6 bases). V lost 6 bases, J lost 8 bases, and 25 bases lay in between. CDR1 is MNHEY, CDR2 SVGEGT, per germline. This CDR3 comprises 17 residues. The CDR3 coding sequence is TGTGCCAGCAGGGAATCACGCAGCAGGGGATCTGGCGAAAAACTGTTTTTT. It specifies CASRESRSRGSGEKLFF.

Only one count was recorded for this clonotype. The chain has TRBV9 and TRBJ2-7; TRBD2 matches 9 bases. Germline CDR1 and CDR2: SGDLS and YYNGEE. The CDR3 is 16 residues long. Trimming at V came to 4 bases and at J to 3 bases, leaving 11 bases not matched to a gene. Here the CDR3 reads CASSPGLAVPLYEQYF. The CDR3 DNA is TGTGCCAGCAGCCCGGGACTAGCAGTCCCTCTCTACGAGCAGTACTTC.

This clonotype was recorded many times. This chain links TRBV4-3 with TRBJ2-3; 7 positions agree with TRBD1. Germline CDR1 is LGHNA and CDR2 is YSLEER. The CDR3 runs 15 residues. V trimming: 0 bases; J trimming: 1 base; junction bases outside the gene matches: 1. The CDR3 sequence is CASSQDGTGTDTQYF. CDR3 in DNA: TGCGCCAGCAGCCAAGACGGGACAGGCACAGATACGCAGTATTTT.

This clonotype showed up many times. CDR3 residues: CASSQGLLAGTGEQFF. The CDR3 nucleotides read TGTGCCAGCAGCCAAGGGTTGCTAGCGGGAACGGGTGAGCAGTTCTTC. The chain links TRBV4-2 to TRBJ2-1, with 9 bases identical to TRBD2. Germline lookup yields CDR1 LGHNA and CDR2 YNFKEQ. Losses at the gene ends were 1 base for V and 9 bases for J; bases not matched to a gene: 10. This CDR3 contains 16 residues.

On this clonotype itself: A much larger clonotype is one base distant, so this may be a read error. This rearrangement joins TRBV4-2 to TRBJ1-5; D is possibly TRBD1 (6 bases). The CDR3 is made up of 16 amino acids. The germline V gene has CDR1 LGHNA and CDR2 YNFKEQ. Trimming stripped 0 bases from V and 4 bases from J, with 13 bases between. CDR3 amino acids: CASSQDNEGGNQPQHF. CDR3 coding DNA: TGTGCCAGCAGCCAAGATAACGAAGGGGGTAATCAGCCCCAGCATTTT.

Remarks on this clonotype: This could be a read error, since a much larger clone is one nucleotide away. This chain uses TRBV6-1 with TRBJ2-4; possible D gene TRBD1, 5 bases. This CDR3 spans 16 amino acids. V shed 0 bases and J shed 6 bases, with 15 bases lying between them. The V gene's germline CDR1 is MNHNS and CDR2 SASEGT. The CDR3 sequence: CASSEASQVSGNIQYF. CDR3 coding DNA: TGTGCCAGCAGTGAAGCGTCACAGGTGAGTGGAAACATTCAGTACTTC.

This clonotype has only a few counts. This chain connects TRBV12-3 or TRBV12-4 to TRBJ2-1; 9 bases are a match to TRBD2. V lost 1 base to trimming and J lost 0 bases; unmatched junction nucleotides: 7. The CDR3 has 18 amino acids. The CDR3 spells CASSLGSSGIPSYNEQFF. For the CDR3, the DNA is TGTGCCAGCAGTTTAGGGTCTAGCGGGATTCCCTCCTACAATGAGCAGTTCTTC.

On this clonotype: The CDR3 does not end in the conserved phenylalanine or tryptophan, so this is likely a read error. The V call is TRBV11-2, the J call TRBJ1-5; TRBD1 aligns across 9 bases. The germline CDR1 and CDR2 sequences are SGHAT and FQNNGV. V lost 6 bases to trimming and J lost 0 bases; unmatched junction nucleotides: 6. CDR3 size: 16 residues. The CDR3 DNA reads TGTGCCAGCAGTTTAAGGACAGGGGATAGCAATCAGCCCCAGCATCTT. Protein sequence: CASSLRTGDSNQPQHL.

Concerning this clonotype itself: A much larger clone sits a single nucleotide away, making a read error possible. This chain joins TRBV24-1 and TRBJ2-3, with 10 bases aligning to TRBD2. The CDR3 has 16 amino acids. The germline gives CDR1 KGHDR, CDR2 SFDVKD. Losses at the gene ends were 4 bases for V and 5 bases for J; bases not matched to a gene: 8. The CDR3 bases are TGTGCCACCAGTGACGCTAGCGGGAGAGAAAGAGATACGCAGTATTTT. It codes for CATSDASGRERDTQYF.

The chain carries TRBV5-4 and TRBJ2-1; possible D gene TRBD2, 6 bases. Trimming shortened V by 4 bases and J by 3 bases, and 20 bases separated the two germline ends. Germline V CDR1 and CDR2: SGHNT, YYREEE (reference sequence). This CDR3 contains 17 residues. CDR3 sequence (DNA): TGTGCCAGCAGCCCACCAATGGGGACTGAGCGCTACAATGAGCAGTTCTTC. Translated, it gives CASSPPMGTERYNEQFF.